A selection of T cell receptor beta chains follows, all from one sample in a study of regulatory T cells in long-lasting Graves disease. Each CDR3 protein is one row after TCRdb ran MiXCR on the multiplex PCR reads. The sample lists around 500,000 distinct CDR3 sequences; roughly 13% were seen once. These data were likewise used in another study, on T cells in Graves' hyperthyroidism and ophthalmopathy.

Material: peripheral blood mononuclear cells (PBMCs), obtained at new diagnosis, from a patient treated with antithyroid drugs. The receptor source for this set is a man under 40 with Graves disease. Each CDR3 is given with its conserved first and last residue. D genes are given only for firm matches. Expanded clones get a size class; other rows say once, few or many, or leave the size out.

v_gene	j_gene	d_gene	abundance	CDR3nt	CDR3aa
TRBV11-2	TRBJ2-3	.	few	TGTGCCAGCAGCTTAGGTTGGGGAAGGGACACAGATACGCAGTATTTT	CASSLGWGRDTDTQYF
TRBV6-1	TRBJ2-7	TRBD2	many	TGTGCCAGCACTGGAGCGGGGTCCTACGAGCAGTACTTC	CASTGAGSYEQYF
TRBV28	TRBJ2-1	.	many	TGTGCCAGCAGATTTAACAGGAAGATGTTCTTC	CASRFNRKMFF
TRBV6-2/TRBV6-3	TRBJ1-4	TRBD1	many	TGTGCCAGCATGGGACAGGGCGGAGAAAAACTGTTTTTT	CASMGQGGEKLFF
TRBV19	TRBJ1-2	TRBD1	.	TGTGCCACCTCAGCCGGGACAGGGTGGTACTATGGCTACACCTTC	CATSAGTGWYYGYTF
TRBV19	TRBJ1-4	.	.	TGTGCCAGTATTGGTTCTGGGGAAAAACTGTTTTTT	CASIGSGEKLFF
TRBV29-1	TRBJ2-2	.	few	TGCAGCGCAGGAGGGCCCTACACCGGGGAGCTGTTTTTT	CSAGGPYTGELFF
TRBV5-5	TRBJ2-7	.	.	TGTGCCAGCAGCTTCTCCTTCTTATCCTACAATGAGCAGTACTTC	CASSFSFLSYNEQYF
TRBV20-1	TRBJ2-7	.	.	TGCAGTGCTAGAGATGTGGTAGTGGGCGAGCAGTACTTC	CSARDVVVGEQYF
TRBV10-1	TRBJ2-1	.	many	TGCGCCAGCAGTGACAGGGAACATGAGCAGTTCTTC	CASSDREHEQFF
TRBV20-1	TRBJ1-1	.	many	TGCAGTGCTAGGAACGGCCGGGGCACTGAAGCTTTCTTT	CSARNGRGTEAFF
TRBV7-2	TRBJ2-4	.	few	TGTGCCGGCGGAGGAGGAGCCAAAAACATTCAGTACTTC	CAGGGGAKNIQYF
TRBV24-1	TRBJ2-1	.	few	TGTGCCACCCCAGAGCAGTTCTTC	CATPEQFF
TRBV2	TRBJ2-6	.	many	TGTGCCAGCAGTGCTCAGGGGAGTGGGGCCAACGTCCTGACTTTC	CASSAQGSGANVLTF
TRBV7-9	TRBJ2-2	.	many	TGTGCCAGCAGCACCAGGGTCACCGGGGAGCTGTTTTTT	CASSTRVTGELFF
TRBV12-3/TRBV12-4	TRBJ2-7	.	many	TGTGCCAGCAGTTTCTCTAGCTTCTCCTACGAGCAGTACTTC	CASSFSSFSYEQYF
TRBV28	TRBJ2-5	.	many	TGTGCCAGCAGTTTAGCCAGGGCGCAAGAGACCCAGTACTTC	CASSLARAQETQYF
TRBV6-2/TRBV6-3	TRBJ2-1	.	many	TGTGCCAGCAGTAGGAGGGCCCGAGCGGTCTTC	CASSRRARAVF
TRBV15	TRBJ2-2	.	many	TGTGCCACCGAACGGGGCGACACCGGGGAGCTGTTTTTT	CATERGDTGELFF
TRBV20-1	TRBJ1-3	.	few	TGCAGTGCTAGCGCGTCTGGAAACACCATATATTTT	CSASASGNTIYF
TRBV2	TRBJ1-2	.	many	TGTGCCAGCAGTGAAATGGCAGGCTATGGCTACACCTTC	CASSEMAGYGYTF
TRBV27	TRBJ2-7	TRBD2	many	TGTGCCACCAGTTTATACGGGGGGAAGGTGAACGAGCAGTACTTC	CATSLYGGKVNEQYF
TRBV30	TRBJ2-1	.	many	TGTGCCTGGGCGAGCGGGTCTAACTACAATGAGCAGTTCTTC	CAWASGSNYNEQFF
TRBV7-2	TRBJ1-1	TRBD1	.	TGTGCCAGCAGTGGAGGGACAGTCCTGAACACTGAAGCTTTCTTT	CASSGGTVLNTEAFF
TRBV5-1	TRBJ2-3	.	many	TGCGCCAGCAGCTTGGCGGCGAGCCCAACAGATACGCAGTATTTT	CASSLAASPTDTQYF
TRBV6-9	TRBJ2-1	.	many	TGTGCCAGCAGTTACAACAGCTGGGCCGGCAATGAGCAGTTCTTC	CASSYNSWAGNEQFF
TRBV12-3/TRBV12-4	TRBJ2-7	TRBD2	many	TGTGCCAGCAGTCTCAGCGGGAGGGGGAAGCAGTACTTC	CASSLSGRGKQYF
TRBV24-1	TRBJ2-7	.	many	TGTGCCACCAGTGACTTGGACAGCTACGAGCAGTACTTC	CATSDLDSYEQYF
TRBV5-1	TRBJ2-6	.	many	TGCGCCAGCAGCTTGCAGGCGAGCTCTGGGGCCAACGTCCTGACTTTC	CASSLQASSGANVLTF
TRBV5-4	TRBJ1-2	.	.	TGTGCCAGCAGCTCCCCCCAGGGGACAAACTATGGCTACACCTTC	CASSSPQGTNYGYTF
TRBV11-3	TRBJ2-5	.	many	TGTGCCAGCAGTCCGCAGGGAGAACAGGAGACCCAGTACTTC	CASSPQGEQETQYF
TRBV7-9	TRBJ2-6	.	.	TGTGCCAGCAGCCCGAACCCCGGGGCCAACGTCCTGACTTTC	CASSPNPGANVLTF
TRBV27	TRBJ2-7	TRBD2	many	TGTGCCAGCTCACCCGGGACTAGCGGGAGAGACGAGCAGTACTTC	CASSPGTSGRDEQYF
TRBV2	TRBJ1-5	.	many	TGTGCCAGCAGGAGGACCCAGTCCCAGCATTTT	CASRRTQSQHF
TRBV10-3	TRBJ1-2	.	few	TGTGCCATCAGTGGCCGGAACAGGTCTAACTATGGCTACACCTTC	CAISGRNRSNYGYTF
TRBV27	TRBJ2-1	.	.	TGTGCCAGCAGTTTATCACAGGTCTCATCCTACGAGCAGTTCTTC	CASSLSQVSSYEQFF
TRBV29-1	TRBJ1-2	.	few	TGCAGCGTTGGGGCTTTCCATGGCTACACCTTC	CSVGAFHGYTF
TRBV5-4	TRBJ2-3	.	.	TGTGCCAGCAGCAACCAGGCAAGCACAGATACGCAGTATTTT	CASSNQASTDTQYF
TRBV2	TRBJ2-6	.	many	TGTGCCAGCAGCCAGGGGATCTACTCTGGGGCCAACGTCCTGACTTTC	CASSQGIYSGANVLTF
TRBV7-2	TRBJ2-5	.	many	TGTGCCAGCCGACGGAGGACAGCTCAAGAGACCCAGTACTTC	CASRRRTAQETQYF
TRBV7-3	TRBJ2-5	.	many	TGTGCCAGCAGCTTAACAGGGACACGACAAGAGACCCAGTACTTC	CASSLTGTRQETQYF
TRBV20-1	TRBJ2-5	TRBD2	many	TGCAGTGCTAGGGATGGGACTAGCGGGCAAGAGACCCAGTACTTC	CSARDGTSGQETQYF
TRBV12-3/TRBV12-4	TRBJ2-7	.	many	TGTGCCAGCAGTTTAGAGGCAGGGACCTACGAGCAGTACTTC	CASSLEAGTYEQYF
TRBV6-5	TRBJ1-1	.	few	TGTGCCAGCAGTTACTCGAACGGGAAAGGAGCTTTCTTT	CASSYSNGKGAFF
TRBV18	TRBJ2-3	TRBD1	few	TGTGCCAGCTCAACGGGGACAGGGCCTAGCACAGATACGCAGTATTTT	CASSTGTGPSTDTQYF
TRBV11-2	TRBJ2-5	TRBD2	many	TGTGCCAGCAGCTTAAACCCGTTTTTAGCGGGGCAAGAGACCCAGTACTTC	CASSLNPFLAGQETQYF
TRBV6-1	TRBJ2-1	.	.	TGTGCCAGCAGTCTCGACAGACTCACCCACAATGAGCAGTTCTTC	CASSLDRLTHNEQFF
TRBV12-3/TRBV12-4	TRBJ2-1	.	.	TGTGCCAGCAGTTTCATCATGTCAGCTGAGCAGTTCTTC	CASSFIMSAEQFF
TRBV12-3/TRBV12-4	TRBJ1-5	TRBD1	many	TGTGCCAGCAGTTTGGGAGGGGGACAGGGCGGCCAGCCCCAGCATTTT	CASSLGGGQGGQPQHF
TRBV29-1	TRBJ2-7	.	many	TGCAGCGCGAAAAGCGGGACAGACTACGAGCAGTACTTC	CSAKSGTDYEQYF
TRBV30	TRBJ2-1	.	.	TGTGCCTGGAGTGTTCTAGCAGGTGAGCAGTTCTTC	CAWSVLAGEQFF